The T cell receptor beta chain under discussion was sequenced for a study of blood T cell repertoires in COVID-19. Overall study context: Samples representing acute and convalescent COVID-19 were sourced from the United States, Italy and Spain. The analysed material was cDNA or gDNA that came from T cells, B-cell-depleted T cells, or PBMCs.

V lost 6 bases, J lost 4 bases, and 12 bases lay in between. The CDR3 has 13 residues. Authors' processing steps: Amplifying reference gene primers gave estimates of nucleated cell counts. Some clones are missing from TCRdb's copy, which holds only in-frame ones; the method was immunoSEQ multiplex PCR. V and J calls and clone size are as listed in that table; D and trimming were resolved from the DNA. Of more than 90,000 clones listed, roughly nine tenths are singletons. The sample consisted of peripheral blood. The genes are TRBV12-3 or TRBV12-4 and TRBJ1-1, with a weak D call TRBD1 (6 bases). The clonotype was recovered from a man aged 70 or older who had recovered from COVID-19. The CDR3 DNA is TGTGCCAGCAGAGGGGGTTGGAGCACTGAAGCTTTCTTT. Translating gives CASRGGWSTEAFF.